This TCR beta chain was profiled in a study of T cell repertoires in cytomegalovirus infection (dated by TCRdb to between 2018 and 2021). Background for the entire study: Because public TCR beta signatures pointed to carriage of CMV infection together with the matching HLA type, the HLA type of each donor mattered for the analysis. Results the study describes overall, beyond this receptor: In both this cohort and an independent cohort of several hundred donors, the cumulative frequency of public TCR beta family members distinguished carriers of CMV infection plus the relevant HLA type. The ex vivo response was dominated by HLA-C-restricted CMV-specific TCR beta clonotypes, which also provided the single most frequent clonotype in two of eight donors.

From a lookup of the germline V gene (reference sequence), CDR1 and CDR2 are LNHDA and SQIVND. From cysteine to phenylalanine, the CDR3 is 15 amino acids long. The read is trimmed to its CDR3 DNA, 45 bases read in frame from base 1. V and J lose 2 bases and 3 bases, and a span of 11 bases separates them. TCRdb lists the instrument as Illumina HiSeq 1500. TCRdb applied fastp at Q25 and MiXCR to the public reads, then kept only in-frame beta chains. Records with the same CDR3 protein are collapsed into one entry carrying the most frequent genes and DNA. This sample comprises approximately 550,000 distinct CDR3 sequences, 16% of them detected only once. The top ten clonotypes cover 20% to 30% of the sample. As for this clonotype: What this receptor recognizes is not known. Base qualities are not provided; no much larger clone lies one nucleotide away.

This chain is built from TRBV19 and TRBJ1-5, with no D gene named confidently. This clonotype was obtained from a human donor in good health (CMV status not recorded). Some clones in this sample may be carry-over from other donors' samples. The sample was CD8+ T cells from PBMCs. Read as DNA, the sequence is TGTGCCAGTAGTATAAGGCAGTCCCTCAATCAGCCCCAGCATTTT. This codes for CASSIRQSLNQPQHF.